The T cell receptor beta chain under discussion was sequenced for a study of T cell responses to AZD1222 COVID-19 vaccine. Whole-study context: Pooling was applied to second doses at about 4 or about 12 weeks. Study conclusions and caveats: Spike regions recognized by vaccine-associated CD4 TCRs spanned the protein, led by 160-218 and 743-854.

Concerning this clone itself: Its antigen is as yet unknown.

The length of the CDR3 is 13 residues. The trim removed 3 bases at V and 4 bases at J, leaving 4 bases unmatched. CDR1 SGHDT and CDR2 YYEEEE come from the germline V gene. This table comes from immunoSEQ multiplex PCR, and its TCRdb copy is limited to in-frame clones, with some not included. The sample consists of around 99,000 clones, around 94% of them appearing once. The clonotype comes from an adult in good health. V is TRBV5-6 and J is TRBJ2-7; TRBD1 aligns across 7 bases. Source: peripheral blood, taken on day 0 of AZD1222 vaccination. This CDR3 is CASSWGQIYEQYF. DNA of the CDR3: TGTGCCAGCAGCTGGGGACAGATTTACGAGCAGTACTTC.